This T cell receptor beta chain came from a study of T cell responses to AZD1222 COVID-19 vaccine. Data came from immunoSEQ multiplex PCR; TCRdb stores just in-frame clones and leaves some out. This table holds under 150,000 clones, about 90% found once. It was second doses at about 4 or about 12 weeks that were pooled. Study-level findings and limits: Along spike, vaccine-associated CD4 TCRs were found throughout, with dominance at 160-218 and 743-854. Without day 14 samples, only post-peak T cell repertoires were studied.

As concerns this clone: Its antigen is currently unknown.

The CDR3 extends over 17 amino acids. The ends were cut back, 1 base at V and 0 bases at J, with 13 bases in the middle. Germline V gives CDR1 LGHNA, CDR2 YNFKEQ. The chain joins TRBV4-2 to TRBJ1-3; a weak D match, TRBD1 (6 bases). This material consisted of peripheral blood, taken 28 days after the second AZD1222 dose. This clonotype was sampled from an adult who received the AZD1222 COVID-19 vaccine. The CDR3 DNA sequence: TGTGCCAGCAGCCAAGGAATAGGGGGACCCTCTGGAAACACCATATATTTT. This translates into CASSQGIGGPSGNTIYF.